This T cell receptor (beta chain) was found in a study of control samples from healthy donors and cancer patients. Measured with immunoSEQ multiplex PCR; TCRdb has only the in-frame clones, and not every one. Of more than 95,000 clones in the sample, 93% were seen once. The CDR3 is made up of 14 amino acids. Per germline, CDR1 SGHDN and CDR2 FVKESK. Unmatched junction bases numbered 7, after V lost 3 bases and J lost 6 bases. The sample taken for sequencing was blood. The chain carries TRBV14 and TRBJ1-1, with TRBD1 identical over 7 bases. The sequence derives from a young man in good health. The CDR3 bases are TGTGCCAGCAGCCAGCAGGGGGTTGGGGCTGAAGCTTTCTTT. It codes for CASSQQGVGAEAFF.